This passage covers 5 T cell receptor beta chains from one sample sequenced in a study of tissue T cells after allogeneic stem cell transplantation. The protocol was immunoSEQ multiplex PCR, while the TCRdb copy is restricted to in-frame clones and leaves out a portion. This table holds thousands of clones, around 58% found once. The sequencing used tissue from the esophagus, collected at autopsy. The source is a female donor older than 55 with lung cancer.

This clone turned up a few times. This chain joins TRBV7-2 and TRBJ1-3; perhaps TRBD1 as D (6 bases). Germline values: CDR1 SGHTA, CDR2 FQGNSA. V was cut by 5 bases and J by 0 bases, with 11 bases left in between. The CDR3 is 15 amino acids. The CDR3 DNA reads as TGTGCCAGCAGCCCCGCAGGGGACTCTGGAAACACCATATATTTT. This codes for CASSPAGDSGNTIYF.

The chain joins TRBV18 to TRBJ2-7; 7 nucleotides line up with TRBD1. The CDR3 is 16 amino acids. Per the germline V gene, CDR1 is KGHSH and CDR2 is LQKENI. The ends lost 2 bases at V and 0 bases at J; junction bases unmatched: 7. CDR3 bases: TGTGCCAGCTCACCAAGGTCACAGGGGCTCTCCTACGAGCAGTACTTC. Its translation is CASSPRSQGLSYEQYF.

V is TRBV29-1 and J is TRBJ1-4; D perhaps matches TRBD1 (6 bases). Per the germline V gene, CDR1 is SQVTM and CDR2 is ANQGSEA. V lost 5 bases, J lost 7 bases, and 17 bases lay in between. The CDR3 sequence is 14 residues long. The CDR3 DNA reads as TGCAGCGTTTCCTACCTTGCAGGGGCTGAAAAACTGTTTTTT. The encoded protein is CSVSYLAGAEKLFF.

The V gene is TRBV12-5, the J gene TRBJ1-4; TRBD1 agrees at 9 bases. This CDR3 region has 15 residues. Trimming cost V 1 base and J 10 bases; bases outside gene matches: 7. Germline assignment: CDR1 LGHNT and CDR2 FRNRAP. The CDR3 is CASGLGGQGKGKLFF. Written as DNA, the CDR3 is TGTGCTAGTGGTTTGGGAGGACAGGGGAAAGGAAAACTGTTTTTT. Full variable domain (rest looked up from reference TRBV12-5 and TRBJ1-4): DARVTQTPRHKVTEMGQEVTMRCQPILGHNTVFWYRQTMMQGLELLAYFRNRAPLDDSGMPKDRFSAEMPDATLATLKIQPSEPRDSAVYFCASGLGGQGKGKLFFGSGTQLSVL.

J is TRBJ2-7 and V is TRBV5-1; D ambiguous. The germline V gene encodes CDR1 SGHRS and CDR2 YFSETQ. The CDR3 is 13 amino acids. V shed 0 bases and J shed 5 bases, with 9 bases lying between them. The CDR3 loop reads CASSLVGSHEQYF. Written as DNA, the CDR3 is TGCGCCAGCAGCTTGGTAGGATCCCACGAGCAGTACTTC.